The rows below give T cell receptor beta chains drawn from one sample of a study of blood T cell repertoires in COVID-19. Profiled with immunoSEQ multiplex PCR; TCRdb holds only in-frame clones, not every one. The top ten hold approximately 3.1% of the sample, which has about 350,000 clones, about 88% seen once. The sequenced sample was PBMCs or T cells enriched from blood (not recorded which). These receptors all stem from a woman aged 25 to 39 who had recovered from COVID-19. CDR3s include the opening cysteine and the closing phenylalanine or tryptophan. The order of the fields is J gene, clone size, V gene, CDR3 protein. Size tells how often a clone was seen (once, few, many) or the class of an expanded clone, and some rows leave it out.

>TRBJ1-2|NA|TRBV27
CASSPAVTGSLGYTF
>TRBJ2-7|NA|TRBV28
CASSPLGLAVYEQYF
>TRBJ1-1|NA|TRBV5-4
CASSSGTGLNTEAFF
>TRBJ1-6|NA|TRBV3-1/TRBV3-2
CASSQEAGASNSPLHF
>TRBJ2-3|NA|TRBV3-1/TRBV3-2
CASSLLDTQYF
>TRBJ2-7|NA|TRBV6-5
CASSYGQAGNEQYF
>TRBJ2-1|NA|TRBV2
CASRQLSTGDRGHNEQFF
>TRBJ2-5|once|TRBV10-3
CAIRGTAQETQYF
>TRBJ2-7|NA|TRBV6-2/TRBV6-3
CASSGLAGGLEQYF
>TRBJ2-2|NA|TRBV4-2
CASTGGTSGVRELFF
>TRBJ1-4|NA|TRBV7-9
CASSKPVGEKLFF
>TRBJ2-5|NA|TRBV5-1
CASSFGLAGGPVRETQYF
>TRBJ1-2|NA|TRBV28
CASSRWSYGYTF
>TRBJ1-1|few|TRBV6-5
CASSSSKNYKYEAFF
>TRBJ1-3|NA|TRBV4-1
CASSQAPPLVGPGNTIYF
>TRBJ2-1|NA|TRBV9
CASSVGAGERGEQFF
>TRBJ2-1|NA|TRBV3-1/TRBV3-2
CASSQDRDSYNEQFF
>TRBJ2-2|NA|TRBV4-1
CASSQEGTSGRPGELFF
>TRBJ1-6|NA|TRBV19
CASSIEAREGSPLHF
>TRBJ2-2|NA|TRBV7-8
CASTPGLASRELFF
>TRBJ2-7|NA|TRBV28
CASKPGQGLYEQYF
>TRBJ1-1|NA|TRBV19
CASSIDWTGTEAFF
>TRBJ2-1|NA|TRBV5-6
CASSETGQGADEQFF
>TRBJ1-2|NA|TRBV24-1
CATSDVGQGNYGYTF
>TRBJ2-2|NA|TRBV2
CASSDGGGRTGELFF
>TRBJ1-5|NA|TRBV11-2
CASSFNGNQPQHF
>TRBJ1-1|NA|TRBV27
CASSFRRAADEAFF
>TRBJ2-1|once|TRBV21-1
CASSKAEPYNEQFF
>TRBJ1-1|NA|TRBV6-5
CASSSSLGGTEAFF
>TRBJ1-5|once|TRBV19
CASSADRESQPQHF
>TRBJ2-7|NA|TRBV7-9
CASSTTGGAYEQYF
>TRBJ1-2|NA|TRBV3-1/TRBV3-2
CASSPGLGRGGYTF
>TRBJ1-1|NA|TRBV18
CASSEKRDFTEAFF
>TRBJ2-5|NA|TRBV3-1/TRBV3-2
CASSQGLAEETQYF
>TRBJ1-5|NA|TRBV7-8
CASSSPRRGSNQPQHF
>TRBJ2-7|few|TRBV3-1/TRBV3-2
CASSEAGPSYEQYF
>TRBJ2-7|NA|TRBV28
CASRTGTAIEQYF
>TRBJ2-1|NA|TRBV11-3
CASSLVQAGAVSNEQFF
>TRBJ2-3|NA|TRBV6-5
CASRPSANTDTQYF
>TRBJ2-7|NA|TRBV6-5
CASSYVQGSYEQYF
>TRBJ2-7|NA|TRBV7-8
CASSSLGDRASSYEQYF
>TRBJ2-2|NA|TRBV7-6
CASSFGGSGELFF
>TRBJ2-7|NA|TRBV4-2
CASSQDISGGIYEQYF
>TRBJ1-2|NA|TRBV5-4
CASSLEQGFGYTF
>TRBJ2-5|once|TRBV7-3
CASSLVQETQYF
>TRBJ1-1|NA|TRBV5-8
CAGGQVDTEAFF
>TRBJ2-1|NA|TRBV2
CASSESLAGVRNEQFF
>TRBJ2-7|NA|TRBV19
CASTQYPGQGVNEQYF
>TRBJ1-1|NA|TRBV28
CASRNRVSNTEAFF